This TCR beta chain was recovered during a study of blood T cell repertoires in COVID-19. The wider study: Material from acute and convalescent COVID-19 was sourced from the United States, Italy and Spain. Sample material is recorded as cDNA or gDNA derived from T cells, B-cell-depleted T cells, or PBMCs.

The repertoire was sequenced with immunoSEQ multiplex PCR; TCRdb's copy has only in-frame clones and lacks some. The sample records some 270,000 clones, 85% to 90% being singletons. The length of the CDR3 is 13 residues. From germline, CDR1 is MDHEN and CDR2 SYDVKM. V was clipped by 9 bases and J by 3 bases; unmatched bases: 7. The source is a man aged 30 to 39 with acute or convalescent COVID-19. The J gene is TRBJ1-2, the V gene TRBV28; 7 bases match TRBD1. The specimen was peripheral blood. CDR3 sequence reads: CASLVTGHYGYTF. In nucleotides, the CDR3 is TGTGCCAGTTTGGTGACAGGGCACTATGGCTACACCTTC.